This is a list of T cell receptor beta chains from one sample in a study of CD8 T cells in ankylosing spondylitis. TCRdb reprocessed the 5' RACE reads with MiXCR, giving one entry per CDR3 protein. The sample lists more than 600,000 distinct CDR3 sequences; around a fifth were seen once. The sequenced sample consisted of blood, either unsorted or a sorted T cell fraction (not recorded which). Every receptor here comes from a male donor with ankylosing spondylitis. Each CDR3 is given with its conserved first and last residue. D genes are given only for firm matches. A clone size is listed for some rows: how often the clone was seen (once, few, many), or a class if it is expanded.

TGTGCCAGCAGCTCCGCGGACAGGGGATTACAAGAGACCCAGTACTTC	CASSSADRGLQETQYF	TRBJ2-5	TRBD1	TRBV7-9	few
TGCGCCAGCAGCTTGGAAAGGAACAGCAAAAACATTCAGTACTTC	CASSLERNSKNIQYF	TRBJ2-4	-	TRBV5-1	-
TGTGCCATCAGTAAAGGGACTTTTAATAATTCACCCCTCCACTTT	CAISKGTFNNSPLHF	TRBJ1-6	-	TRBV10-3	few
TGCGCCAGCAGCCAAGAGCCCCGGGACAGGGGACAAACGGCGAAGTTCTTC	CASSQEPRDRGQTAKFF	TRBJ2-1	TRBD1	TRBV4-1	-
TGTGCCAGCTGTTTAGCTGGACTAGCGGGAGGGACAGGGGCCAACGTCCTGACTTTC	CASCLAGLAGGTGANVLTF	TRBJ2-6	TRBD2	TRBV12-3/TRBV12-4	-
TGTGCCAGCAGTTGGGGGAGGCCCAATGAGCAGTTCTTC	CASSWGRPNEQFF	TRBJ2-1	-	TRBV27	-
TGCGCCAGCAGCTTCCAGGGGAAAGAGACCCAGTACTTC	CASSFQGKETQYF	TRBJ2-5	-	TRBV5-1	-
TGTGCCAGCAGTCCTCAGATTAATGAAAAACTGTTTTTT	CASSPQINEKLFF	TRBJ1-4	-	TRBV12-3/TRBV12-4	many
TGTGCCAGCAGCCCCCCGGGACAGGGTTTGTACTTC	CASSPPGQGLYF	TRBJ2-4	TRBD1	TRBV28	few
TGTGCCTGGAGTGATAGGACAGGGGGCGCAGATACGCAGTATTTT	CAWSDRTGGADTQYF	TRBJ2-3	TRBD1	TRBV30	-